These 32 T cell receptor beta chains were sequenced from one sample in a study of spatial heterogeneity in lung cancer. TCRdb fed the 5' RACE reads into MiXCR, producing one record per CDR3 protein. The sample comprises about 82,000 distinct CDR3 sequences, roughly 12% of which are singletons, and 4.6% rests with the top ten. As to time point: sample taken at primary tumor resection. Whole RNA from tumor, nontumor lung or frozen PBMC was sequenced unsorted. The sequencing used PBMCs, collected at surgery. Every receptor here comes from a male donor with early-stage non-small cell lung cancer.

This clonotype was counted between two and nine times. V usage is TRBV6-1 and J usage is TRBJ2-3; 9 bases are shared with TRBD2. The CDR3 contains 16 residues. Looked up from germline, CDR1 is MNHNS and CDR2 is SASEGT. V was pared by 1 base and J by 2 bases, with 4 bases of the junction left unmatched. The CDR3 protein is CASSEGASGVTDTQYF. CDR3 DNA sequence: TGTGCCAGCAGTGAAGGTGCTAGCGGGGTCACAGATACGCAGTATTTT.

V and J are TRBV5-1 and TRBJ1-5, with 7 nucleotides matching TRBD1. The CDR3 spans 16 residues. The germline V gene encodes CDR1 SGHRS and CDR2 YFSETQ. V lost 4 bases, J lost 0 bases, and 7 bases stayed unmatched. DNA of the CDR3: TGCGCCAGCAGCCCTGGACAGGATTATAGCAATCAGCCCCAGCATTTT. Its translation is CASSPGQDYSNQPQHF.

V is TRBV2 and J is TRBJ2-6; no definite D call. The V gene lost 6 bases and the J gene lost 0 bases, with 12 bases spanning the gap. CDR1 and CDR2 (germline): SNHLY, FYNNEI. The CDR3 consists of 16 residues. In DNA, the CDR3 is TGTGCCAGCAGCGAAAGCGCAATCTCTGGGGCCAACGTCCTGACTTTC. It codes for CASSESAISGANVLTF. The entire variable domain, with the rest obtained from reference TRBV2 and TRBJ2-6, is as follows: EPEVTQTPSHQVTQMGQEVILRCVPISNHLYFYWYRQILGQKVEFLVSFYNNEISEKSEIFDDQFSVERPDGSNFTLKIRSTKLEDSAMYFCASSESAISGANVLTFGAGSRLTVL.

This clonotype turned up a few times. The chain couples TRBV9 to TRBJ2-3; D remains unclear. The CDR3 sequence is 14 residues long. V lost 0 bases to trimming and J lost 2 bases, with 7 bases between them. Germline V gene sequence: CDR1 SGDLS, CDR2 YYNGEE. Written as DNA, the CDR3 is TGTGCCAGCAGCGTAGCTACGTCCACAGATACGCAGTATTTT. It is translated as CASSVATSTDTQYF. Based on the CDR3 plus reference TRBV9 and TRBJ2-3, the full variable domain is DSGVTQTPKHLITATGQRVTLRCSPRSGDLSVYWYQQSLDQGLQFLIQYYNGEERAKGNILERFSAQQFPDLHSELNLSSLELGDSALYFCASSVATSTDTQYFGPGTRLTVL.

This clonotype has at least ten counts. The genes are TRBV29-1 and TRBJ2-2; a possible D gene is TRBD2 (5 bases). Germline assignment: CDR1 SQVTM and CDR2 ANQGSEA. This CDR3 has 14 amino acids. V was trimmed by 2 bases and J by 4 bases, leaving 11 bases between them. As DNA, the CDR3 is TGCAGCGTTGAAAGCGGCAGGATCACCGGGGAGCTGTTTTTT. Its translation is CSVESGRITGELFF.

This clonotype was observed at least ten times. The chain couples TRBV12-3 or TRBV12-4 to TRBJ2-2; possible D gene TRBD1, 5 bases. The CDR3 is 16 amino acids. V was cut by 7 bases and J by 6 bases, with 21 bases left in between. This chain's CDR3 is CASTPRSGKVAGELFF. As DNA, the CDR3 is TGTGCCAGCACCCCGAGGTCAGGGAAAGTAGCCGGGGAGCTGTTTTTT.

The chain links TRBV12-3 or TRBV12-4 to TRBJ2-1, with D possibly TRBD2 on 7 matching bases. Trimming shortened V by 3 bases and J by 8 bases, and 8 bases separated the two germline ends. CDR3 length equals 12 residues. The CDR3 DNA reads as TGTGCCAGCAGTTTCGGGGGGCATGAGCAGTTCTTC. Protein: CASSFGGHEQFF.

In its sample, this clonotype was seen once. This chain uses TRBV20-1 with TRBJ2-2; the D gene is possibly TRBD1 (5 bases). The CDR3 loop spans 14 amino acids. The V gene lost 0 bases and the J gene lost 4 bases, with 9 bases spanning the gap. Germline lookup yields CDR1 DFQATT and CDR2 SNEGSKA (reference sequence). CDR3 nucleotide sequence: TGCAGTGCTAGAGATAGGGGCGGCACCGGGGAGCTGTTTTTT. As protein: CSARDRGGTGELFF.

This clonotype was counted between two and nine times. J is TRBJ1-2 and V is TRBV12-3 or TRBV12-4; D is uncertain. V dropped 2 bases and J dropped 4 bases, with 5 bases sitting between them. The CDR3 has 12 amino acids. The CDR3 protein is CASSLNPYGYTF. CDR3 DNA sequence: TGTGCCAGCAGTTTAAACCCCTATGGCTACACCTTC.

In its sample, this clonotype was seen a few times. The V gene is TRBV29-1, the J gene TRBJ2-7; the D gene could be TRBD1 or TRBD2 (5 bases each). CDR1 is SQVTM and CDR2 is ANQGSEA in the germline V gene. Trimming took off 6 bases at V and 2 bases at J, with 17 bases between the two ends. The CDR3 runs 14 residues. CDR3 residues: CSVISPGTPYEQYF. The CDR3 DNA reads TGCAGCGTAATTTCCCCTGGGACCCCCTACGAGCAGTACTTC.

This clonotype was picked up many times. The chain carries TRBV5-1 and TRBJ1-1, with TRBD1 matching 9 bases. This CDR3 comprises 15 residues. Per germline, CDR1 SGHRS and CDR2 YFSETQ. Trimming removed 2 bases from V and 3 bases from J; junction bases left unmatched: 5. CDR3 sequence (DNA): TGCGCCAGCAGCTTTGGGGACAGGGATGACACTGAAGCTTTCTTT. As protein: CASSFGDRDDTEAFF. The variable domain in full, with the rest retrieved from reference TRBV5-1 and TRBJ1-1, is KAGVTQTPRYLIKTRGQQVTLSCSPISGHRSVSWYQQTPGQGLQFLFEYFSETQRNKGNFPGRFSGRQFSNSRSEMNVSTLELGDSALYLCASSFGDRDDTEAFFGQGTRLTVV.

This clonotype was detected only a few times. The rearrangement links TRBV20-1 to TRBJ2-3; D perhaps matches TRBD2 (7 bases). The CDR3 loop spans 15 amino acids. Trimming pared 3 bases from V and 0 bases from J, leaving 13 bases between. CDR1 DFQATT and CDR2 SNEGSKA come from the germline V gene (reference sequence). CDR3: CSASGGAGSTDTQYF. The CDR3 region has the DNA TGCAGTGCTAGTGGGGGGGCTGGTAGCACAGATACGCAGTATTTT.

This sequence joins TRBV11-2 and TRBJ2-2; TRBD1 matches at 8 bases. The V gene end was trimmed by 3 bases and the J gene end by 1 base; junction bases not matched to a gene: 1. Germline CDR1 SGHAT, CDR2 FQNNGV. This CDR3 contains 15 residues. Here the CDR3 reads CASSFGTGNTGELFF. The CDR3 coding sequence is TGTGCCAGCAGCTTTGGGACAGGGAACACCGGGGAGCTGTTTTTT.

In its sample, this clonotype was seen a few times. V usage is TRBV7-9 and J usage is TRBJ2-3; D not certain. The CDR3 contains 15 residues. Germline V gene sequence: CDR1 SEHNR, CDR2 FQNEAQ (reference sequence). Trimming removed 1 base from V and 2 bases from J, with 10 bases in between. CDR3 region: CASSLEAFNTDTQYF. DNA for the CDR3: TGTGCCAGCAGCTTAGAAGCCTTCAACACAGATACGCAGTATTTT. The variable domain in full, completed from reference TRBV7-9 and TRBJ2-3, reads DTGVSQNPRHKITKRGQNVTFRCDPISEHNRLYWYRQTLGQGPEFLTYFQNEAQLEKSRLLSDRFSAERPKGSFSTLEIQRTEQGDSAMYLCASSLEAFNTDTQYFGPGTRLTVL.

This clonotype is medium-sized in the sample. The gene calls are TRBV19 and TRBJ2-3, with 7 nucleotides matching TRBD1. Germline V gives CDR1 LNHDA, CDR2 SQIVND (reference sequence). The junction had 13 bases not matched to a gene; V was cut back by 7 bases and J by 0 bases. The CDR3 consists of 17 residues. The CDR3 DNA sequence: TGTGCCAGTACCGACAGGGCTATATTTACTAGCACAGATACGCAGTATTTT. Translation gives CASTDRAIFTSTDTQYF.

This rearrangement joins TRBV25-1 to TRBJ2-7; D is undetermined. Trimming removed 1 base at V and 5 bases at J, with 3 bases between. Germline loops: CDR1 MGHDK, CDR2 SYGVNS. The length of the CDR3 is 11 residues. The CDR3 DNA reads TGTGCCAGCAGTGAATGGGACGAGCAGTACTTC. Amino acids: CASSEWDEQYF.

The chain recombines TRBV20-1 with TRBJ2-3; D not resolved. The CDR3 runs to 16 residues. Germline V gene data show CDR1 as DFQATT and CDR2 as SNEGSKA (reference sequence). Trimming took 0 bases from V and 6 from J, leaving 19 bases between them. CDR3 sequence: CSARDPSALGMDTQYF. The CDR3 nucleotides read TGCAGTGCTAGAGATCCGAGCGCGCTAGGGATGGATACGCAGTATTTT.

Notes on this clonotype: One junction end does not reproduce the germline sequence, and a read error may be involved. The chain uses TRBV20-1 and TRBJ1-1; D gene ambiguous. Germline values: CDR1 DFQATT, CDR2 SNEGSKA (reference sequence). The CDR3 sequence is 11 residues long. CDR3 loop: CSTVLNTEAFF. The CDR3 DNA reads TGCAGTACTGTACTGAATACTGAAGCTTTCTTT.

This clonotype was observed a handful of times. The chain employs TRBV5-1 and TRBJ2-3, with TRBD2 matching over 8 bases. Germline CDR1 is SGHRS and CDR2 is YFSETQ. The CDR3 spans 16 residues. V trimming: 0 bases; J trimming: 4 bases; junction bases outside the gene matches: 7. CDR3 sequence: CASSLEVGGAADTQYF. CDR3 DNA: TGCGCCAGCAGCTTGGAGGTCGGGGGGGCGGCAGATACGCAGTATTTT.

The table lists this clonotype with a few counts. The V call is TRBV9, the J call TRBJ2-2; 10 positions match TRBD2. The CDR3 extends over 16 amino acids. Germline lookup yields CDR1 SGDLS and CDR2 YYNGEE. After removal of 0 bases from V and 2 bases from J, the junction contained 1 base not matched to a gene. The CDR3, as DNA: TGTGCCAGCAGCGTAGCTAGCGGGAGAAACACCGGGGAGCTGTTTTTT. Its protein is CASSVASGRNTGELFF. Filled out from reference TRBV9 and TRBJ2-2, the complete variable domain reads DSGVTQTPKHLITATGQRVTLRCSPRSGDLSVYWYQQSLDQGLQFLIQYYNGEERAKGNILERFSAQQFPDLHSELNLSSLELGDSALYFCASSVASGRNTGELFFGEGSRLTVL.

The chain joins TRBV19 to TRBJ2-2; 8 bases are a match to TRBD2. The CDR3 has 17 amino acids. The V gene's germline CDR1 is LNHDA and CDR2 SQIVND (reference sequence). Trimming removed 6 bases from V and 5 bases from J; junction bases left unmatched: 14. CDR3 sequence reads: CASRRLASDWETGELFF. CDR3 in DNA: TGTGCCAGTAGAAGACTAGCGAGCGATTGGGAGACCGGGGAGCTGTTTTTT.

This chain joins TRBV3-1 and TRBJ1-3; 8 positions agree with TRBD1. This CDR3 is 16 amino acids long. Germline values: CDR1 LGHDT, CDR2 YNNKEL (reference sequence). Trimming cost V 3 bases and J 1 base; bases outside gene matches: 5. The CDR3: CASSQTGAVSGNTIYF. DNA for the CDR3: TGTGCCAGCAGCCAGACAGGGGCCGTTTCTGGAAACACCATATATTTT.

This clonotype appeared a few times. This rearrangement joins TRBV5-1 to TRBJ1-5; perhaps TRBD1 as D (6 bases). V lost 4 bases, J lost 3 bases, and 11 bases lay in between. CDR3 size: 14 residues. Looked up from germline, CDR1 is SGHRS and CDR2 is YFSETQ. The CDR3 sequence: CASSPDSSNQPQHF. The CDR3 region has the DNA TGCGCCAGCAGCCCGGACAGCTCCAATCAGCCCCAGCATTTT.

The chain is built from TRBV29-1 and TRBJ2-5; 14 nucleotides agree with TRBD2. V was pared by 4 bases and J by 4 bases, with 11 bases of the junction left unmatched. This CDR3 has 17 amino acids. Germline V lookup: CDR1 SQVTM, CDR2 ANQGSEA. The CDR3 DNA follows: TGCAGCGTTGGGACGACTAGCGGGAGGGCCGTGGGAGAGACCCAGTACTTC. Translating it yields CSVGTTSGRAVGETQYF.

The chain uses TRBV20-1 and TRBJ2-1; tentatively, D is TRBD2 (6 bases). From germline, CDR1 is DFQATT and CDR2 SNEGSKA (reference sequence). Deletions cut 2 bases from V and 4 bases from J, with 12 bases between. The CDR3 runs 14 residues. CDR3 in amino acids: CSARRLGEYNEQFF. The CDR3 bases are TGCAGTGCTAGACGACTAGGAGAATACAATGAGCAGTTCTTC.

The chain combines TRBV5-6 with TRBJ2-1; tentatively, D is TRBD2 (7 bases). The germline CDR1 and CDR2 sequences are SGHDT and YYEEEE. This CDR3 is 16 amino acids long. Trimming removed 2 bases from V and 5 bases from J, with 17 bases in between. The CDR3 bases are TGTGCCAGCAGCTTCCCCAGCGGGACACCTGACAATGAGCAGTTCTTC. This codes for CASSFPSGTPDNEQFF.

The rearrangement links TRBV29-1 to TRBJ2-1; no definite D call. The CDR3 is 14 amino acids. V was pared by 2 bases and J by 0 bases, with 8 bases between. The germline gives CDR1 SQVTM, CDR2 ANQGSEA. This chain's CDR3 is CSVERRDSYNEQFF. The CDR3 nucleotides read TGCAGCGTTGAAAGAAGGGACTCCTACAATGAGCAGTTCTTC.

CDR3 DNA: TGTGCCACCACGGCCGGGCCCGAGGAAAACTATGGCTACACCTTC. Its translation is CATTAGPEENYGYTF. J is TRBJ1-2 and V is TRBV27; D unresolved. Germline CDR1 is MNHEY and CDR2 is SMNVEV (reference sequence). Trimming removed 10 bases from V and 2 bases from J, with 20 bases in between. The CDR3 is made up of 15 amino acids.

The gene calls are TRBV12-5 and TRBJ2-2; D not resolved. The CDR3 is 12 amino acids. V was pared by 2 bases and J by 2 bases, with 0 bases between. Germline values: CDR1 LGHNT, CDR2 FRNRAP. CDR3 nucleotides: TGTGCTAGTGGTTTGAACACCGGGGAGCTGTTTTTT. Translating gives CASGLNTGELFF.

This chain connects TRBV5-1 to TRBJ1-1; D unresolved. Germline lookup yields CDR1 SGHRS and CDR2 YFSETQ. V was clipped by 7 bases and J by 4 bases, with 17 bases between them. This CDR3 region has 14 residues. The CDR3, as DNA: TGCGCCAGCTCACTTGGCGGCATGGGCACTGAAGCTTTCTTT. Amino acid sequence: CASSLGGMGTEAFF.

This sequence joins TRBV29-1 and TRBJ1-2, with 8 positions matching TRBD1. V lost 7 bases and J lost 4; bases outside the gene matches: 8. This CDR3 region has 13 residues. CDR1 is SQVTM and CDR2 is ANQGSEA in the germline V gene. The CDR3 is CSGSAGGVYGYTF. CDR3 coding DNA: TGCAGCGGGAGTGCAGGGGGCGTCTATGGCTACACCTTC.

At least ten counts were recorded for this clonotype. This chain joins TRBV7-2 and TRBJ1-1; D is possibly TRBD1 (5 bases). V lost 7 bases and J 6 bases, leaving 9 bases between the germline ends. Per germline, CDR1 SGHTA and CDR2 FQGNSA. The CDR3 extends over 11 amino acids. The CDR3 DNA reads TGTGCCAGCACCGGGGGAGCTGAAGCTTTCTTT. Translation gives CASTGGAEAFF. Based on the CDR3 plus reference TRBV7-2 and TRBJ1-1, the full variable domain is GAGVSQSPSNKVTEKGKDVELRCDPISGHTALYWYRQSLGQGLEFLIYFQGNSAPDKSGLPSDRFSAERTGGSVSTLTIQRTQQEDSAVYLCASTGGAEAFFGQGTRLTVV.